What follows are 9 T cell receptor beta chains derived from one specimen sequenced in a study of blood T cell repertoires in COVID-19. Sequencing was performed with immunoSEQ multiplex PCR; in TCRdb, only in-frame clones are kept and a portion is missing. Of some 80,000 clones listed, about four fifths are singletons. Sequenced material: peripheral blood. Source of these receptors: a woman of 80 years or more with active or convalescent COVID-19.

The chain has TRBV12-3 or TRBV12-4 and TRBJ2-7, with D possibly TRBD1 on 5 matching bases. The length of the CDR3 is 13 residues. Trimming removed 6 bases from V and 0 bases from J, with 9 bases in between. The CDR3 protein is CASRVDSSYEQYF. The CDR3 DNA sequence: TGTGCCAGCAGGGTCGACAGCTCCTACGAGCAGTACTTC.

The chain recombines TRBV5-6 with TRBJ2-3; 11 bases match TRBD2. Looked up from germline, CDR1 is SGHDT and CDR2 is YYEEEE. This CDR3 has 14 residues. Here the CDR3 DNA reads TGTGCTACTAGCGGGGGCCCACCCCCAGATACGCAGTATTTT. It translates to CATSGGPPPDTQYF.

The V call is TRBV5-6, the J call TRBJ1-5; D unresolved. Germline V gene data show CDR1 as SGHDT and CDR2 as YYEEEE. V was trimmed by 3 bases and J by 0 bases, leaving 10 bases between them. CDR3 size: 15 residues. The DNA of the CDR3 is TGTGCCAGCAGCTCCCTACTAAGTAGCAATCAGCCCCAGCATTTT. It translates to CASSSLLSSNQPQHF. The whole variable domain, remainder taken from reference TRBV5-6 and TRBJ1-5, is DAGVTQSPTHLIKTRGQQVTLRCSPKSGHDTVSWYQQALGQGPQFIFQYYEEEERQRGNFPDRFSGHQFPNYSSELNVNALLLGDSALYLCASSSLLSSNQPQHFGDGTRLSIL.

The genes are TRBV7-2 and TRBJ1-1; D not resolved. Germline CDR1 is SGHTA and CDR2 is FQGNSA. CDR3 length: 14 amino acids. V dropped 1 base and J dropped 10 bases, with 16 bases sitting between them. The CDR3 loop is CASSLGSPKLGAFF. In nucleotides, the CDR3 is TGTGCCAGCAGCTTAGGATCCCCCAAACTTGGAGCTTTCTTT.

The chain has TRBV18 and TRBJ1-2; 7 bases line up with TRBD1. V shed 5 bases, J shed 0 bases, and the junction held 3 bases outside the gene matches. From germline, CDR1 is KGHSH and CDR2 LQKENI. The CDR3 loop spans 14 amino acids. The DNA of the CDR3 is TGTGCCAGCTCATCAACAGGGGCTAACTATGGCTACACCTTC. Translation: CASSSTGANYGYTF.

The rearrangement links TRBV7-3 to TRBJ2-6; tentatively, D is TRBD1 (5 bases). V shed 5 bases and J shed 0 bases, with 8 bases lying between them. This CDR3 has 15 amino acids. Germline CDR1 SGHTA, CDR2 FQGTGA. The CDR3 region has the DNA TGTGCCAGCAGCACAGGAGACTCTGGGGCCAACGTCCTGACTTTC. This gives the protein CASSTGDSGANVLTF.

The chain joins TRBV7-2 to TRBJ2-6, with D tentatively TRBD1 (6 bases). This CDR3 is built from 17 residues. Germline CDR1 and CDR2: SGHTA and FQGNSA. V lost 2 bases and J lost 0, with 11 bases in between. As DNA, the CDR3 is TGTGCCAGCAGCTTATACAGGGCAAGCTCTGGGGCCAACGTCCTGACTTTC. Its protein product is CASSLYRASSGANVLTF.

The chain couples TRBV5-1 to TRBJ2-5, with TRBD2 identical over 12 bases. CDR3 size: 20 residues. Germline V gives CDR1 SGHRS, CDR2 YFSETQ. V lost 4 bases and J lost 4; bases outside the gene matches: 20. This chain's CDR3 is CASSLDRGLGLAGKGETQYF. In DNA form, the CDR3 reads TGCGCCAGCAGCCTAGACAGGGGGCTAGGACTAGCGGGGAAGGGAGAGACCCAGTACTTC.

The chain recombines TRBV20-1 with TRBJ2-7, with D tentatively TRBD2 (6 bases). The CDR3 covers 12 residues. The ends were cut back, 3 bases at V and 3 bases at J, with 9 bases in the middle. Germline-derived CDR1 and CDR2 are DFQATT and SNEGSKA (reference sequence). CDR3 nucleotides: TGCAGTGCTAGTAGGCGGGGCTACGAGCAGTACTTC. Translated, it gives CSASRRGYEQYF.